This T cell receptor (beta chain) was retrieved from a study of molecular identifiers for immune sequencing clone quantification. This clonotype was seen ten or more times. The antigen remains undetermined. Study-wide results and caveats: Clones above 20 RNA copies contained over 99% of effector molecules and under 1% of naive molecules.

TCRdb re-called the PCR reads with MiXCR, one entry per CDR3 protein. The table records 85,000 to 95,000 distinct CDR3 sequences, around 20% of them present only once. The CDR3 is 18 amino acids. V shed 4 bases, J shed 5 bases, and the junction held 19 bases outside the gene matches. The germline CDR1 and CDR2 sequences are LGHNA and YNFKEQ. This chain uses TRBV4-2 with TRBJ1-1; the match to TRBD1 covers 7 bases. Input material: naive CD8+ T cells from blood, with Jurkat cell RNA spiked in. Described subset: FACS-sorted CD8+CD4-CCR7+CD45RA+ naive T cells. This receptor was obtained from a human donor in good health. Some libraries in this study had Jurkat cell RNA spiked in. CDR3 sequence (DNA): TGTGCCAGCAGCCCAGAGGTGTCAGGGGGGGGGATAGCGACTGAAGCTTTCTTT. As protein: CASSPEVSGGGIATEAFF.